This TCR beta chain was observed in a study of OX40 agonist ivuxolimab in advanced cancers. Germline CDR1 and CDR2: MGHRA and YSYEKL. The V and J ends lost 8 bases and 1 base respectively, with 8 bases between them. The CDR3 has 12 amino acids. Generated by immunoSEQ multiplex PCR, the TCRdb table keeps only in-frame clones and is missing some. The sample consists of 7,000 to 9,000 clones, roughly nine tenths of them appearing once. This chain joins TRBV4-1 and TRBJ1-2; D call uncertain. The receptor was derived from an adult with an advanced solid tumor such as melanoma, head and neck, liver or kidney cancer. Sequenced here: CD4+ or CD8+ T cells sorted from blood, sampled in a trial of the OX40 agonist ivuxolimab. This CDR3 is CASRASNYGYTF. The CDR3 DNA reads TGCGCCAGCCGAGCAAGTAACTATGGCTACACCTTC.